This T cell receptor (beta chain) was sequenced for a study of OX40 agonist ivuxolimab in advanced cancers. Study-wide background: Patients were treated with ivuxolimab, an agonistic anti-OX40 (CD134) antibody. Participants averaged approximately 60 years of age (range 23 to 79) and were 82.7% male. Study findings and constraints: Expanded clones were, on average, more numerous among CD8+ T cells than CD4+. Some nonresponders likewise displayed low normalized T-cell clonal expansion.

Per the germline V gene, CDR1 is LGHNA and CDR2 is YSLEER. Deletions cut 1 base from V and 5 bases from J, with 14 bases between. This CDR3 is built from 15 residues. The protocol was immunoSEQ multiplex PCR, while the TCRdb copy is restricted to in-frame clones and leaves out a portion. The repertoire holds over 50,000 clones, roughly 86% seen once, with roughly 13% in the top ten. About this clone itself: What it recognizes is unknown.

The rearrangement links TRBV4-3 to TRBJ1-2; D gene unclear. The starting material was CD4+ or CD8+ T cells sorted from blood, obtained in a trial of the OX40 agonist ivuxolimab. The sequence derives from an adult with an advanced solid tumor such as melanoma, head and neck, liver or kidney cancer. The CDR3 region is CASSQVLGSIYGYTF. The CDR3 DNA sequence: TGCGCCAGCAGCCAAGTCCTGGGTTCTATTTATGGCTACACCTTC.